This TCR beta chain came from a study of blood T cell repertoires in COVID-19. The J segment lost 6 bases and the V segment lost 4 bases, leaving 10 bases of the junction unmatched. This CDR3 is built from 15 residues. The germline V gene encodes CDR1 LNHDA and CDR2 SQIVND (reference sequence). Method: immunoSEQ multiplex PCR; TCRdb's copy keeps in-frame clones and lacks some. The table records about 190,000 clones, about 88% of them present only once. Sequencing was carried out using peripheral blood. The TCR sequence derives from a woman aged 40 to 50 who had recovered from COVID-19. The rearrangement joins TRBV19 to TRBJ2-7; the match to TRBD2 covers 9 bases. CDR3 DNA sequence: TGTGCCAGTAGTAGGGATAGCGGGAGCCTCACCGAGCAGTACTTC. Translation gives CASSRDSGSLTEQYF.